The sequence of this TCR beta chain was determined in a study of breast tumors, draining lymph nodes, adjacent tissues. Study results and limitations: Tumors had less TCR diversity than lymph nodes, more than nontumor tissue.

TCRdb called the multiplex PCR reads again in MiXCR, with one record for every CDR3 protein. Altogether around 130,000 distinct CDR3 sequences are present, around a third being singletons, with the ten largest covering around 2.3%. The lymph nodes were axillary draining lymph nodes from breast cancer patients. This clonotype was observed a handful of times. The antigen is not known. At one of its ends the junction is not consistent with the germline gene, which may arise from a read error. This TCR was recovered from a female donor with breast cancer. Some clones in this sample may be carry-over from other donors' samples. The specimen was axillary lymph node tissue.

The CDR3 DNA follows: TGTGCCAGCAGGCTGGGGTTTGATGGCTACGCCTTC. Translating gives CASRLGFDGYAF. The V and J genes are TRBV6-2 or TRBV6-3 and TRBJ1-2; D ambiguous. The CDR3 loop spans 12 amino acids. Looked up from germline, CDR1 is MNHEY and CDR2 is SVGEGT.